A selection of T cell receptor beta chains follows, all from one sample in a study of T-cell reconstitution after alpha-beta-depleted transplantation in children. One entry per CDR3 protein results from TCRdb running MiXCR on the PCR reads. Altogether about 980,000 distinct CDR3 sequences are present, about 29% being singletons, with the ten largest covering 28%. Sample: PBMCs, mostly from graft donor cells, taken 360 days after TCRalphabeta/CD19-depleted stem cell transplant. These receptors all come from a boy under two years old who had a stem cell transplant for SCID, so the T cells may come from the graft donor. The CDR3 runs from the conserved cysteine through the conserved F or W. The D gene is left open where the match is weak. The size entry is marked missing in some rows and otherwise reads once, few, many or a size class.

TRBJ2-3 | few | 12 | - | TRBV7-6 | CASSSNQGPQYF | TGTGCCAGCAGCTCTAATCAGGGTCCGCAGTATTTT
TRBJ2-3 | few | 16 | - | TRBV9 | CASSVGIKGSTDTQYF | TGTGCCAGCAGCGTAGGAATAAAGGGTAGCACAGATACGCAGTATTTT
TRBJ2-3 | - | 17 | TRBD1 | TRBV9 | CASSVATTTGYTDTQYF | TGTGCCAGCAGCGTAGCGACTACGACAGGGTACACAGATACGCAGTATTTT
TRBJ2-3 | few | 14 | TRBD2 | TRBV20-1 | CSVGGTSGGFTQYF | TGCAGTGTCGGGGGCACTAGCGGGGGGTTCACGCAGTATTTT
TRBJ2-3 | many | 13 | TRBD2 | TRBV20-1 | CSARVGGTDTQYF | TGCAGTGCTAGAGTCGGGGGGACGGATACGCAGTATTTT
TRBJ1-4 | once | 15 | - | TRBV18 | CASSPPTARNEKLFF | TGTGCCAGCTCACCCCCGACAGCGCGGAATGAAAAACTGTTTTTT
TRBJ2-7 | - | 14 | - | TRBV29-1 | CSVDNPTRAHEQYF | TGCAGCGTTGACAACCCAACCAGGGCCCACGAGCAGTACTTC
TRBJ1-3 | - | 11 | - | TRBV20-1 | CSARRKGWIYF | TGCAGTGCTAGGCGGAAGGGTTGGATATATTTT
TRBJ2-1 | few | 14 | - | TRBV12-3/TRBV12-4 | CASTKRNGPNEQFF | TGTGCCAGCACCAAGCGGAACGGGCCCAATGAGCAGTTCTTC
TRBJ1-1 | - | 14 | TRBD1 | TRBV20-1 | CSARFTGANTEAFF | TGCAGTGCTAGGTTTACAGGGGCGAACACTGAAGCTTTCTTT
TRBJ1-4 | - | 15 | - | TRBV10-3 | CAISESGKSSEKLFF | TGTGCCATCAGTGAGTCGGGAAAGTCGAGTGAAAAACTGTTTTTT
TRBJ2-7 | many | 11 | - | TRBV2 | CASKINYEQYF | TGTGCCAGCAAAATAAACTACGAGCAGTACTTC
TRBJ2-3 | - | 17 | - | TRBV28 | CAISFLSGGGRTDTQYF | TGTGCCATCAGTTTCCTCTCAGGGGGGGGGCGAACAGATACGCAGTATTTT
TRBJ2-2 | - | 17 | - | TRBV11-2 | CASSPLLRGHNTGELFF | TGTGCCAGCAGCCCCCTGCTTCGAGGGCACAACACCGGGGAGCTGTTTTTT
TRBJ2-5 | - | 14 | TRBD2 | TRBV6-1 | CASSALARMETQYF | TGTGCCAGCAGTGCACTAGCGAGGATGGAGACCCAGTACTTC
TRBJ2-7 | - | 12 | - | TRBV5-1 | CASSLSREPQYF | TGCGCCAGCAGCTTGAGTAGGGAACCGCAGTACTTC
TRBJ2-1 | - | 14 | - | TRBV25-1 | CASSDTLQGNEQFF | TGTGCCAGCAGTGATACCTTACAGGGAAATGAGCAGTTCTTC
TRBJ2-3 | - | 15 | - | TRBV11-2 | CASSLDHARTDTQYF | TGTGCCAGCAGCTTAGACCACGCCCGCACAGATACGCAGTATTTT
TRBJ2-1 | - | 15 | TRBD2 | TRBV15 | CATGGRGLNYNEQFF | TGTGCCACCGGCGGGAGAGGGTTAAATTACAATGAGCAGTTCTTC
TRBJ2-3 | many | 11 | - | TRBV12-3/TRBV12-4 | CASSWTDTQYF | TGTGCCAGCAGTTGGACAGATACGCAGTATTTT
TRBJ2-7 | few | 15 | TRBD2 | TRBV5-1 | CASSSSGGWSNEQYF | TGCGCCAGCAGCTCGAGCGGGGGGTGGAGCAACGAGCAGTACTTC
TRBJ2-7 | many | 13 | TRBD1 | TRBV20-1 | CSARRDRVYEQYF | TGCAGTGCCCGGCGGGACAGGGTGTACGAGCAGTACTTC
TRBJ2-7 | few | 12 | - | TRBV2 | CASGSYTYEQYF | TGTGCCAGCGGTAGCTACACCTACGAGCAGTACTTC
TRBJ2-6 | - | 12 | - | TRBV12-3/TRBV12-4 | CASSPTANVLTF | TGTGCCAGCAGCCCGACGGCCAACGTCCTGACTTTC
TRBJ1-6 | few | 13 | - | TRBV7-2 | CASSLEITVPLHF | TGTGCCAGCAGCTTAGAGATTACAGTACCCCTCCACTTT
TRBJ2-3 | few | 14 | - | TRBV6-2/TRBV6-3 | CASSFSWSTDTQYF | TGTGCCAGCAGTTTTTCGTGGAGCACAGATACGCAGTATTTT
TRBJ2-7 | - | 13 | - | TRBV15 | CATSRGVLVEQYF | TGTGCCACCAGCAGAGGGGTACTAGTCGAGCAGTACTTC
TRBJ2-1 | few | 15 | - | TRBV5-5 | CASSPSLGGHNEQFF | TGTGCCAGCAGCCCTAGCCTCGGGGGGCACAATGAGCAGTTCTTC
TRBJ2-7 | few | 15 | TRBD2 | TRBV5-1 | CASSAGGLAGYEQYF | TGCGCCAGCAGCGCGGGGGGACTAGCGGGCTACGAGCAGTACTTC
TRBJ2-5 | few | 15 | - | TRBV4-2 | CASSQGRQSKETQYF | TGTGCCAGCAGCCAAGGGCGACAGTCTAAAGAGACCCAGTACTTC
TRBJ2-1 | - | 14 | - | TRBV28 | CASSFYGSYNEQFF | TGTGCCAGCAGTTTTTATGGCTCCTACAATGAGCAGTTCTTC
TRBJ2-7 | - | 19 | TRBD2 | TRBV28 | CASSTPTSGPPKPGWEQYF | TGTGCCAGCAGTACCCCGACTAGCGGGCCACCCAAACCCGGGTGGGAGCAGTACTTC
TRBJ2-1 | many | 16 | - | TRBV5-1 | CASSLGGTSSYNEQFF | TGCGCCAGCAGCTTGGGAGGGACGAGCTCCTACAATGAGCAGTTCTTC
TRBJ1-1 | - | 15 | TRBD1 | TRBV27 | CASKRQGAMNTEAFF | TGTGCCAGCAAAAGACAGGGGGCGATGAACACTGAAGCTTTCTTT
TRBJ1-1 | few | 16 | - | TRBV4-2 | CASSQDRGGFNTEAFF | TGTGCCAGCAGCCAAGACAGGGGAGGCTTCAACACTGAAGCTTTCTTT
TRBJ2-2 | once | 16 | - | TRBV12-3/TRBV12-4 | CASSRTAAQNTGELFF | TGTGCCAGCAGCCGGACCGCCGCGCAGAACACCGGGGAGCTGTTTTTT
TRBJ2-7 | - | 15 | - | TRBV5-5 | CASSLMVFKAYEQYF | TGTGCCAGCAGCTTGATGGTTTTCAAGGCGTACGAGCAGTACTTC
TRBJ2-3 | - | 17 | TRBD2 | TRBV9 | CASSVARLAGESDTQYF | TGTGCCAGCAGCGTAGCTCGACTAGCGGGGGAATCGGATACGCAGTATTTT
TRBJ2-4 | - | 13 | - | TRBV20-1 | CSAATLMGNIQYF | TGCAGTGCCGCGACTCTCATGGGGAACATTCAGTACTTC
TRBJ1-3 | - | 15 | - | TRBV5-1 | CASSLDPSPGNTIYF | TGCGCCAGCAGCTTGGACCCCAGCCCTGGAAACACCATATATTTT
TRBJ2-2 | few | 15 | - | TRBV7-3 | CASTRRGNNTGELFF | TGTGCCAGCACCCGGAGAGGCAACAACACCGGGGAGCTGTTTTTT
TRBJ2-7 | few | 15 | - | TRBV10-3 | CAISEGGGTLYEQYF | TGTGCCATCAGTGAGGGTGGGGGTACACTGTACGAGCAGTACTTC
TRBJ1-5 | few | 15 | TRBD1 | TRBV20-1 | CSASTPGQGFQPQHF | TGCAGTGCTTCGACCCCGGGACAGGGGTTTCAGCCCCAGCATTTT
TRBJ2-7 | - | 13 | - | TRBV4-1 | CASSLTHTYEQYF | TGCGCCAGCAGCCTGACCCATACCTACGAGCAGTACTTC
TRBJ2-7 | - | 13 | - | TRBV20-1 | CSAGGTAPYEQYF | TGCAGTGCTGGGGGGACAGCACCCTACGAGCAGTACTTC
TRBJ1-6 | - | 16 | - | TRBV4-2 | CASSQVGETYNSPLHF | TGTGCCAGCAGCCAAGTCGGGGAGACCTATAATTCACCCCTCCACTTT
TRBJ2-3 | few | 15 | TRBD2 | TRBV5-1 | CASSFPGTTTDTQYF | TGCGCCAGCAGCTTTCCCGGGACTACCACAGATACGCAGTATTTT
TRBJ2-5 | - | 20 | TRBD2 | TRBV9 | CASSEGPAGSVAGSQETQYF | TGTGCCAGCAGCGAAGGCCCGGCGGGGAGCGTAGCGGGATCACAAGAGACCCAGTACTTC
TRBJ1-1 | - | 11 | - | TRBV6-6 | CASAGVTEAFF | TGTGCCAGCGCGGGGGTTACTGAAGCTTTCTTT
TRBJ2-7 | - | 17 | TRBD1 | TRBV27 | CASSLLSRTGKGYEQYF | TGTGCCAGCAGTTTATTAAGTCGGACAGGGAAGGGCTACGAGCAGTACTTC